One T cell receptor (beta chain) is described in this entry. There is no known antigen for this receptor. Nothing much larger sits one base from this clone, and base qualities are not available. The library was prepared using 5' RACE. The sample was run on a NextSeq 500. Unique molecular identifiers were attached to individual cDNA molecules in the TCR library protocol so that sequencing error and PCR bias could be corrected. Sequencing covered both TCR alpha and beta chains, and within each sample the abundances of alpha and beta sequences were tightly co-correlated. For the original study's pipeline: Decombinator V4 was used to perform V gene, J gene and CDR3 annotation of TCR sequences. TCRs were defined as expanded if a significant change between any two time points was detected under a Poisson model with p below 0.0001. TCR abundances were normalised to the total number of TCRs sequenced per sample and were expressed as counts per million. MAIT TCRs were defined by TRAV1-2 paired with TRAJ12, TRAJ20 or TRAJ33, and iNKT TCRs by TRAV10 paired with TRAJ18. VDJdb, accessed 1 November 2021, was searched for CMV, EBV and SARS-CoV-2 annotated TCRs, with TCRs annotated for multiple antigens excluded. TCRdb trimmed public reads at Q25 via fastp, called clones via MiXCR and kept in-frame beta chains. CDR3 protein duplicates are merged, each entry listing the most common genes and DNA. The V and J calls reflect TCRdb's pipeline rather than the authors' work. The sample yields about 22,000 distinct CDR3 sequences; 4.7% were counted once. The ten top clones hold approximately 15% of the sample.

CDR1 and CDR2 (SEHNR, FQNEAQ) derive from the germline V gene (reference sequence). The CDR3 starts with the cysteine, ends with the phenylalanine, and has 14 residues. Only the CDR3 DNA stays, 42 bases, in frame from base 1. Trimming takes 6 bases off V and 1 base off J; junction bases not matched to a gene: 5. These data are taken from a study of early T cells in non-severe SARS-CoV-2 infection (dated by TCRdb to about 2021). About the investigation overall: TCR sequencing used bulk RNA from unsorted whole blood, so alpha and beta chains could not be paired. Overall results and qualifications from the work: VDJdb matching was skewed toward anti-spike CD8 responses, so virus-specific expansions were likely underestimated and private and CD4 specificities were missed.

A case-control design nested within a healthcare worker cohort in London, UK, was used, with weekly nasopharyngeal swab PCR tests and blood sampling performed. Healthcare workers were recruited between 23 and 31 March 2020, during the week of the UK lockdown, and were followed weekly for up to roughly 15 weeks. The chain is made from TRBV7-9 and TRBJ2-7; 8 central bases correspond to TRBD1. The sample taken for sequencing was whole blood. The receptor was isolated from an adult who was a healthcare worker with PCR-confirmed SARS-CoV-2 infection or an uninfected control (not recorded which). This receptor carries the CDR3 CASSPGQASYEQYF. The nucleotide sequence is TGTGCCAGCAGTCCGGGACAGGCGTCCTACGAGCAGTACTTC.